This TCR beta chain was recovered during a study of T cell changes during pregnancy in multiple sclerosis (dated by TCRdb to about 2019). Concerning the study at large: In women with multiple sclerosis, the researchers looked at how the T cell repertoire shifted as pregnancy progressed.

With regard to this clone: Its antigen is not yet known. The record has no base qualities; no much larger clone is one base away.

Libraries were prepared through the immunoSEQ multiplex PCR assay. TCRdb limited this immuneACCESS table to in-frame rearrangements with V and J called. A share of clones is missing; checked studies link under half to unresolved V genes, and the rest is unexplained. For this sample there are tens of thousands of clones; about 93% appear just once. Jointly, the top ten make up 3.5% to 5% of the sample. CDR1 and CDR2 are drawn from the germline V gene (reference sequence): SEHNR, FQNEAQ. The CDR3 contains 17 residues, cysteine and phenylalanine counted. Only the CDR3 portion is preserved as DNA: 51 bases, with reading frame beginning at the first base. Trimming takes 4 bases off V and 4 bases off J; junction bases not matched to a gene: 16.

The sequenced sample was CD8+ T cells from peripheral blood mononuclear cells, obtained after pregnancy. The V and J genes are TRBV7-9 and TRBJ2-7; 7 middle bases align to TRBD1. The TCR was taken from a female donor with multiple sclerosis, enrolled in a pregnancy study. The sequence in DNA is TGTGCCAGCAGCTCACCCATAGGGAGACAGGGTTCTTACGAGCAGTACTTC. Translation gives CASSSPIGRQGSYEQYF. With the rest looked up from the reference TRBV7-9 and TRBJ2-7 genes rather than sequenced, the full variable domain is DTGVSQNPRHKITKRGQNVTFRCDPISEHNRLYWYRQTLGQGPEFLTYFQNEAQLEKSRLLSDRFSAERPKGSFSTLEIQRTEQGDSAMYLCASSSPIGRQGSYEQYFGPGTRLTVT.